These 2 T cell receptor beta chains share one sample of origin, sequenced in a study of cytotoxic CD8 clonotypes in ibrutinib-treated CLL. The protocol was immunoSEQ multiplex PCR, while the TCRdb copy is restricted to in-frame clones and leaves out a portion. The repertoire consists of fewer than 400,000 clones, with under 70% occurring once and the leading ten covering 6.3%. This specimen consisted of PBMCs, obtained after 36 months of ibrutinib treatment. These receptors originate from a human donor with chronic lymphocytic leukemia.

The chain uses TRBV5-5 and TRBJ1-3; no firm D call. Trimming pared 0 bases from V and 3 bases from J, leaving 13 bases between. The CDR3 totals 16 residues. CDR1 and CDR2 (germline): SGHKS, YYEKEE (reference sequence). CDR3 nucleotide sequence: TGTGCCAGCAGCTTGGAGGCGGGAAGTCGTGGAAACACCATATATTTT. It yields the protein CASSLEAGSRGNTIYF.

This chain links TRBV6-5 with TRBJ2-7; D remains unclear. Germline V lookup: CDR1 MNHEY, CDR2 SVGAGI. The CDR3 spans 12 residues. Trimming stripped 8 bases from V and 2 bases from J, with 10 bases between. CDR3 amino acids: CASRSVPYEQYF. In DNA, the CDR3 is TGTGCCAGCCGAAGCGTACCCTACGAGCAGTACTTC.